A selection of T cell receptor beta chains follows, all from one sample in a study of blood T cell repertoires in COVID-19. The data were produced by immunoSEQ multiplex PCR, yet TCRdb's version contains in-frame clones alone and is incomplete. This sample has 250,000 to 350,000 clones; roughly 90% occur once, and the top ten carry 4%. Sequenced input: peripheral blood. The receptors shown here come from a woman aged 45 to 65 with active or convalescent COVID-19. Each CDR3 is given with its conserved first and last residue. The D gene is left open where the match is weak. Some rows have no size entry. The others give once, few or many, or a class for an expanded clone.

D gene	clone size	J gene	V gene	CDR3 protein	CDR3 DNA
-	-	TRBJ2-2	TRBV3-1/TRBV3-2	CASSQGHPGGELFF	TGTGCCAGCAGCCAGGGACATCCCGGCGGGGAGCTGTTTTTT
-	-	TRBJ1-2	TRBV6-2/TRBV6-3	CASSYAGDLTDGYTF	TGTGCCAGCAGTTACGCGGGGGACCTGACTGACGGCTACACCTTC
TRBD1	once	TRBJ1-5	TRBV7-2	CASSLIGTVYSNQPQHF	TGTGCCAGCAGCTTAATCGGGACAGTTTATAGCAATCAGCCCCAGCATTTT
TRBD1	-	TRBJ1-5	TRBV7-9	CASSLLAGGRNQPQHF	TGTGCCAGCAGCTTACTTGCAGGGGGACGCAATCAGCCCCAGCATTTT
TRBD2	-	TRBJ2-2	TRBV19	CASSRETSGTGELFF	TGTGCCAGTAGTCGCGAGACTAGCGGTACCGGGGAGCTGTTTTTT
-	-	TRBJ1-5	TRBV5-4	CASSFGGSNQPQHF	TGTGCCAGCAGCTTCGGCGGTAGCAATCAGCCCCAGCATTTT
TRBD2	-	TRBJ2-7	TRBV4-1	CASSQTGTSGSYEQYF	TGCGCCAGCAGCCAAACCGGGACTAGCGGCTCCTACGAGCAGTACTTC
TRBD1	-	TRBJ2-7	TRBV30	CAVGQHSYEQYF	TGTGCCGTGGGACAGCACTCCTACGAGCAGTACTTC
TRBD1	many	TRBJ2-7	TRBV19	CASRGQGKSYEQYF	TGTGCCAGTAGGGGACAGGGGAAATCCTACGAGCAGTACTTC
-	-	TRBJ1-1	TRBV30	CAWSGQVNTEAFF	TGTGCCTGGAGTGGGCAGGTGAACACTGAAGCTTTCTTT
TRBD2	-	TRBJ2-7	TRBV7-9	CASSLPGLAGIEQYF	TGTGCCAGCAGCCTACCGGGACTAGCGGGAATCGAGCAGTACTTC
-	-	TRBJ1-2	TRBV7-9	CASSWDFPRSYGYTF	TGTGCCAGCAGCTGGGACTTTCCTAGGTCCTATGGCTACACCTTC
-	-	TRBJ2-1	TRBV10-2	CASSDRQLSSYNEQFF	TGCGCCAGCAGTGATAGACAGTTGAGCTCCTACAATGAGCAGTTCTTC
-	-	TRBJ1-1	TRBV18	CASSPQSNTEAFF	TGTGCCAGCTCACCACAATCAAACACTGAAGCTTTCTTT
TRBD2	-	TRBJ2-7	TRBV4-2	CASSRPSGKRYEQYF	TGTGCCAGCAGCCGTCCGAGCGGGAAGCGTTACGAGCAGTACTTC
TRBD1	once	TRBJ2-1	TRBV29-1	CSVLGQGHNEQFF	TGCAGCGTTCTTGGACAGGGCCACAATGAGCAGTTCTTC
-	-	TRBJ2-7	TRBV5-4	CASSRRGTYEQYF	TGTGCCAGCAGCCGGAGGGGAACCTACGAGCAGTACTTC
TRBD1	few	TRBJ1-3	TRBV3-1/TRBV3-2	CASSQDRGYGNTIYF	TGTGCCAGCAGCCAAGACAGGGGGTATGGAAACACCATATATTTT
-	-	TRBJ1-6	TRBV27	CASSPTENSPLHF	TGTGCCAGCAGTCCCACAGAGAATTCACCCCTCCACTTT
-	-	TRBJ1-2	TRBV7-2	CASSLGWSGNYGYTF	TGTGCCAGCAGCTTAGGATGGTCAGGAAACTATGGCTACACCTTC
-	-	TRBJ2-5	TRBV25-1	CASTLGGVGETQYF	TGTGCCAGCACCCTAGGAGGGGTTGGGGAGACCCAGTACTTC
TRBD2	-	TRBJ2-3	TRBV13	CASSFSGLALLSTDTQYF	TGTGCCAGCAGCTTCTCGGGACTAGCCCTTCTGAGCACAGATACGCAGTATTTT
-	-	TRBJ1-6	TRBV30	CAWGPTRAANSPLHF	TGTGCCTGGGGACCGACCCGCGCGGCGAATTCACCCCTCCACTTT
TRBD1	-	TRBJ2-1	TRBV14	CASSPRAGGIREFF	TGTGCCAGCAGCCCCCGGGCAGGGGGTATCAGGGAGTTCTTC
-	-	TRBJ2-1	TRBV4-2	CASSQDRNSPLQFF	TGTGCCAGCAGCCAAGATAGGAACAGCCCCCTCCAGTTCTTC
-	few	TRBJ2-2	TRBV18	CASSPGSPRAANTGELFF	TGTGCCAGCTCACCAGGGAGCCCTCGAGCCGCGAACACCGGGGAGCTGTTTTTT
TRBD1	-	TRBJ1-5	TRBV29-1	CSVGEQGQPQHF	TGCAGCGTGGGGGAACAGGGGCAGCCCCAGCATTTT
TRBD2	-	TRBJ2-1	TRBV24-1	CATSEPVAGGADEQFF	TGTGCCACCAGTGAACCCGTAGCGGGGGGTGCGGATGAGCAGTTCTTC
-	-	TRBJ1-2	TRBV28	CASTPRQVKKGDYGYTF	TGTGCCAGCACCCCTAGACAGGTCAAAAAAGGGGACTATGGCTACACCTTC
-	-	TRBJ2-7	TRBV28	CASSPPSWRGYF	TGTGCCAGCAGTCCGCCTTCGTGGAGGGGGTACTTC
-	-	TRBJ1-2	TRBV4-3	CASSQADSALYGYTF	TGCGCCAGCAGCCAAGCAGACAGCGCGCTCTATGGCTACACCTTC
-	once	TRBJ2-1	TRBV5-1	CASSLDLLGGGGYNEQFF	TGCGCCAGCAGCTTGGACCTCTTGGGGGGAGGCGGGTACAATGAGCAGTTCTTC
TRBD2	-	TRBJ2-3	TRBV5-5	CASSLSLAGGVDTQYF	TGTGCCAGCAGCTTATCTCTAGCGGGAGGTGTAGATACGCAGTATTTT
-	-	TRBJ2-1	TRBV18	CASSPPPGSYNEQFF	TGTGCCAGCTCACCACCGCCGGGGTCCTACAATGAGCAGTTCTTC
-	-	TRBJ1-4	TRBV2	CASSELSGNEKLFF	TGTGCCAGCAGTGAATTGAGTGGTAATGAAAAACTGTTTTTT
TRBD2	-	TRBJ2-1	TRBV11-2	CASSLAGTSNEQFF	TGTGCCAGCAGCTTAGCCGGGACTAGCAATGAGCAGTTCTTC
-	-	TRBJ2-3	TRBV12-3/TRBV12-4	CASSPGGDTQYF	TGTGCCAGCAGTCCTGGGGGCGATACGCAGTATTTT
TRBD2	-	TRBJ2-2	TRBV4-1	CASSQVVRGAGELFF	TGCGCCAGCAGCCAAGTCGTACGGGGGGCCGGGGAGCTGTTTTTT
-	-	TRBJ1-1	TRBV11-2	CASSLAGNTEAFF	TGTGCCAGCAGCCTAGCAGGGAACACTGAAGCTTTCTTT